This T cell receptor (beta chain) stems from a study of cytomegalovirus exposure and HLA in healthy donors (dated by TCRdb to the late 2010s). For the wider study: According to an earlier analysis of 587 of the donors, 200 million or so T cells yielded 95 million to 140 million unique TCR beta sequences and more than 250 Gb of sequence data. Approximately 330 gigabases of sequencing data and around 85 million unique TCR sequences made up an early release that covered 640 HLA-typed donors. Of the approximately 400 genotyped donors, about 80% fell in the genetic ancestry cluster associated with self-reported Caucasian donors. The study aimed to test whether signatures of past pathogen exposure could be identified by cataloging public T cell receptors. The study used immunosequencing to profile the T cell repertoires of about 670 subjects and linked those repertoires to cytomegalovirus serostatus. A separate validation cohort of 100 to 150 different subjects was used in addition to the roughly 670-subject first cohort. The study combined high-throughput TCR immunosequencing, statistical association of individual TCRs with disease status, and machine learning to predict cytomegalovirus infection status. In a later analysis, previously published TCR beta repertoires from roughly 710 donors were re-analyzed and high-resolution HLA genotyping was added so that TCR occurrence patterns could be studied. Rather than using new phenotypic data, the later analysis identified candidate immune exposures from TCR beta sequences and from how often those sequences occurred across donors. An earlier analysis of 587 of the donors used high-throughput TCR beta sequencing to judge whether each TCR beta V gene segment behaved as functional or pseudogenic. Alongside the repertoire data, information on donor age, sex, ethnicity and CMV serostatus was compiled. A later genetic analysis took genome-wide SNP genotypes for 398 of the 666 donors and used that subset as a discovery cohort. All discovery cohort repertoires had been generated on a single sequencing platform. Both class I and class II loci were covered by HLA typing, at four-digit resolution. Typing coverage differed by locus: A, B, C, DRB1 and DQB1 were typed in about 629-640 donors, DQA1 in around 500, DPA1 in 600 to 610, and DPB1 in 400 to 490. About five DR-DQ haplotypes were handled as single units for association and clustering because linkage in the cohort was strong. Across approximately 400 genotyped donors of the cohort, an average of about 200,000 unique TCR beta nucleotide sequences per donor were sequenced, and roughly 17% of those sequences were non-productive.

Libraries were constructed by the immunoSEQ multiplex PCR assay. For the multiplex PCR, a mixture combining 60 forward primers for TCR Vbeta segments and 13 reverse primers for TCR Jbeta segments was used. The CDR3 region of rearranged TCR beta genes was amplified from genomic DNA by a multiplex PCR assay. Amplified TCR beta libraries were sequenced as 87-base-pair reads on the Illumina HiSeq System. Concerning the study's data processing: A later analysis tallied around 87 million unique TCR beta chains across the 666 repertoires, and roughly 11 million of those chains were shared by two or more donors. To remove PCR and sequencing errors, raw reads were error-corrected and collapsed into unique sequences using a nearest-neighbor algorithm that merged closely related sequences. CDR3 sequences were aligned to IMGT reference sequences to assign V, D and J gene segments. Each retained sequence needed at least a six-nucleotide match to both a V gene segment and a J gene segment. Rearrangements were called productive when the CDR3 lacked stop codons and stayed in frame with V and J; all others were non-productive. Following IMGT convention, CDR3 was defined as the stretch from the second conserved V-encoded cysteine up to the conserved J-encoded phenylalanine. The earlier analysis of some 580 of the donors excluded any sequence lacking an unambiguous match to a single V gene segment. An earlier analysis of a few hundred of the donors called V segments functional above 56.7% productive rearrangements and segregating when the between-donor standard deviation exceeded 5%. A statistical classification framework was built to diagnose cytomegalovirus status from the catalog of TCR beta chain sequences. V and J gene assignment, in a later analysis, came from comparing TCR nucleotide sequences with IMGT/GENE-DB human TR gene sequences. A later analysis assigned CDR3 sequences and most-parsimonious VDJ recombination scenarios with the TCRdist pipeline. In a later analysis, each TCR beta chain was defined by its CDR3 amino acid sequence together with its V-gene family, and reads without a unique V-gene family were excluded. To address suspected cross-contamination and a sequencing artifact, a later analysis removed 592 highly shared, low-generation-probability nucleotide sequences. In a later analysis, a clonal expansion index was calculated for each public chain from normalized within-repertoire ranks of inferred template counts. Generation probabilities in a later analysis came from a VDJ recombination model fitted to out-of-frame rearrangements, and those results were checked against IGoR. Hypergeometric tests were used in a later analysis to score TCR-TCR, TCR-HLA and TCR-CMV co-occurrence, with a repertoire-size bias correction applied to the TCR pairs. False discovery rates were estimated in a later analysis by permuting HLA or CMV assignments 20 times. A later analysis grouped co-occurring TCRs with DBSCAN, adding TCRdist sequence similarity when clustering within HLA-allele-positive subsets. Co-occurrence clustering excluded repertoires with fewer than 30,000 or more than 120,000 public chains, plus five with anomalous nucleotide sharing. What TCRdb holds here is the immuneACCESS table cut down to in-frame rearrangements. Part of the clones is not present; checked against another copy, under half of the missing clones reflect an unresolved V gene, and the others are unexplained. V and J calls and clone size are copied from that table; D and trimming were computed from the DNA. This sample gives more than 90,000 clones in total; 65% of them show up just once. 5.5% to 6% of the sample lies in the top ten.

Broad study findings and their caveats: A cluster of highly shared sequence variants was judged likely to be a technical artifact of the sequencing pipeline. Cytomegalovirus status was reported to be diagnosed by the classifier with high specificity and sensitivity in both the original and validation cohorts. Across donors, most TCR sequences were observed very rarely, whereas some public TCRs were present in many individuals. According to a later analysis, most CMV-associated TCR beta chains appeared to be HLA-restricted, and the HLA associations seemed to be driven largely by CMV exposure. At a false discovery rate of 0.05, a later analysis linked approximately 18,000 TCR beta sequences to specific HLA alleles. A total of fewer than 200 TCR beta chains were listed by the study as associated with cytomegalovirus. In this cohort, only TCR beta chains were sequenced, and detectable features were limited by the absence of alpha or paired-chain data. A further reported finding was that TCR beta sequences accurately predicted the HLA-A and HLA-B alleles for most subjects in the first cohort. Because counts were too low, some 17 rarely observed V segments, including chromosome 9 orphons, were excluded from the earlier analysis of fewer than 650 of the donors. For the cohort, immune exposure information was limited to CMV serostatus. Correlated functional status among segregating V segments might be attributable to linkage disequilibrium, but an unknown experimental factor could not be ruled out. Because HLA typing was missing for some donors at each locus, association tests included only the typed subset. Assigning TCR associations to individual alleles was difficult when HLA alleles, especially DR and DQ, strongly co-occurred. Because the 87-base-pair reads could not distinguish some IMGT-functional V segments, including TRBV6-2 and TRBV6-3, those segments were excluded. In a later analysis, several top co-occurrence clusters were reported to appear linked to parvovirus B19, influenza, CMV and Epstein-Barr virus. It was suggested by the authors that the approach could potentially be generalized to other disease states and immunological phenotypes. A later genetic analysis associated a missense DCLRE1C variant with V-gene and J-gene trimming of TCR beta chains, and an independent cohort replicated the association. In a later analysis, HLA-associated TCR beta chains showed more clonal expansion and lower generation probabilities than non-associated chains that were equally common. A few of the identified cytomegalovirus-associated TCR beta chains were confirmed in vitro to be specific for cytomegalovirus antigens. A later genetic analysis reported fewer N-insertions in productive TCRs among donors in an Asian-associated ancestry cluster than the roughly 620-donor mean. Presence/absence analyses assumed roughly uniform sequencing depth across donors, an assumption that may not hold. Broadly in line with IMGT annotations, most TCR beta V segments showed up in productive rearrangements about 87% or about 30% of the time in an earlier analysis of 587 of the donors. In a later analysis, the rate of TCR association differed among HLA loci, with DRB1 alleles having the most associated TCRs and HLA-C alleles having the fewest.

CDR1 MNHNS and CDR2 SASEGT were looked up in the germline V gene. The V end loses 7 bases and the J end loses 7 bases, and a stretch of 20 bases separates them. The CDR3, from cysteine to phenylalanine, totals 15 residues. The read is trimmed to its CDR3 DNA, 45 bases read in frame from base 1. As regards this clone: This receptor's antigen is unknown. Base qualities are not provided; no much larger clone lies one nucleotide away.

In total, about 650 healthy bone marrow donors made up the cohort. All cohort members were sampled while nominally healthy, although unrecorded immune exposures were likely present. The donor was CMV seropositive and belonged to the group of 250 to 300 seropositive cohort members. A peripheral blood sample was provided by each donor, and peripheral blood mononuclear cells were used for TCR beta sequencing. Genomic DNA extraction from the blood cell samples was performed with the Qiagen DNeasy Blood Extraction Kit. The TCR was taken from a boy between 10 and 17 years old in good health and CMV-seropositive. The sequencing input was PBMCs. The chain was built from TRBV6-1 and TRBJ2-1, with TRBD2 perhaps the D gene, on 6 matching bases. The bases are TGTGCCAGCACCCAAAGTAGCGGACTCTGGAATGAGCAGTTCTTC. This translates into CASTQSSGLWNEQFF.